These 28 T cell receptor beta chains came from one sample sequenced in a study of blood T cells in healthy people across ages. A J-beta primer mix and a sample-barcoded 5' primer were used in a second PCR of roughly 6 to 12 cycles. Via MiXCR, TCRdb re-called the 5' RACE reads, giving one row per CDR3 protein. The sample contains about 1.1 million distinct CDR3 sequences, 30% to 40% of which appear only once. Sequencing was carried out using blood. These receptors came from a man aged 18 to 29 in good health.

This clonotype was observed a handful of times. The CDR3 region has the DNA TGTGCCAGCAGCTCCCGGACAGGTTCAAACACTGAAGCTTTCTTT. It translates to CASSSRTGSNTEAFF. The chain joins TRBV7-9 to TRBJ1-1, with 7 nucleotides matching TRBD1. Trimming took 4 bases from V and 2 from J; bases not matched to a gene: 7. The CDR3 covers 15 residues. Germline assignment: CDR1 SEHNR and CDR2 FQNEAQ (reference sequence).

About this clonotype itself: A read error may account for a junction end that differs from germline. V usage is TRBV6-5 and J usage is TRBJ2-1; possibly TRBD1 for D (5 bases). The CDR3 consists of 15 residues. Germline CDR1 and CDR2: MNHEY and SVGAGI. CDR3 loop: CASRSMGPARNGQFF. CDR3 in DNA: TGTGCCAGTAGATCCATGGGGCCGGCGAGAAATGGGCAGTTCTTC.

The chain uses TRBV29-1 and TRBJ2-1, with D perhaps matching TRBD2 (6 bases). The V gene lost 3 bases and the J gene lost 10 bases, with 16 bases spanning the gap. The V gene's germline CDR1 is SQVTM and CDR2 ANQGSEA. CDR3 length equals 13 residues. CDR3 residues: CSVEVGEAGEQFF. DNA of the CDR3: TGCAGCGTTGAGGTCGGGGAGGCGGGCGAGCAGTTCTTC.

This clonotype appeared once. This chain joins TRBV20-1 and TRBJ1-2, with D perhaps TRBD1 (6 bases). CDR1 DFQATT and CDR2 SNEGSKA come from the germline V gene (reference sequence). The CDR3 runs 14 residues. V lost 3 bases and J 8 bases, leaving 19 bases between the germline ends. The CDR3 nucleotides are TGCAGTGCTAGTCGACGGGACAAAGAAGGGGGCTACACCTTC. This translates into CSASRRDKEGGYTF.

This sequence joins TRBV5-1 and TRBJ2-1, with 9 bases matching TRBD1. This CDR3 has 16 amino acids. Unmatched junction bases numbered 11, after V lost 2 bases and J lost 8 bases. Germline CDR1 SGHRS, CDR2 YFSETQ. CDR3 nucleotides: TGCGCCAGCAGCTTCGCCCCGGGACAGGGTCTCGATGAGCAGTTCTTC. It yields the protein CASSFAPGQGLDEQFF.

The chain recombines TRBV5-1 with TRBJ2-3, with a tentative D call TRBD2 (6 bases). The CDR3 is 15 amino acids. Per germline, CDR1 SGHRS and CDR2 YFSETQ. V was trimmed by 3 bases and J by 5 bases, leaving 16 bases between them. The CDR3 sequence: CASSSARGLGDTQYF. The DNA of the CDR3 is TGCGCCAGCAGCTCCGCGCGGGGCCTCGGAGATACGCAGTATTTT.

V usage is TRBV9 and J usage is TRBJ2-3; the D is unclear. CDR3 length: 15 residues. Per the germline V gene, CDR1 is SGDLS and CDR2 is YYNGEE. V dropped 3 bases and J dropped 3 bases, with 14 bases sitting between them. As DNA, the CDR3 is TGTGCCAGCAGCGGGGCAATGGGTTGGACAGATACGCAGTATTTT. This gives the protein CASSGAMGWTDTQYF. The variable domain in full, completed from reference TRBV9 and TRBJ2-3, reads DSGVTQTPKHLITATGQRVTLRCSPRSGDLSVYWYQQSLDQGLQFLIQYYNGEERAKGNILERFSAQQFPDLHSELNLSSLELGDSALYFCASSGAMGWTDTQYFGPGTRLTVL.

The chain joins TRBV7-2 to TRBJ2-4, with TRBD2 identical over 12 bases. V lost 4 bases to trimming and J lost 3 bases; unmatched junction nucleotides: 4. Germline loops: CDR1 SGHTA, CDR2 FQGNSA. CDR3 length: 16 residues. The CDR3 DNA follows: TGTGCCAGCAGCTCGACTAGCGGGGGACACAAAAACATTCAGTACTTC. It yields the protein CASSSTSGGHKNIQYF.

The CDR3 coding sequence is TGTGCCAGCAGCCAAGACGCCAGGCGCACCGGGGAGCTGTTTTTT. Its protein is CASSQDARRTGELFF. The chain has TRBV3-1 and TRBJ2-2; D not resolved. V lost 0 bases, J lost 4 bases, and 9 bases lay in between. CDR1 and CDR2 (germline): LGHDT, YNNKEL (reference sequence). CDR3 length equals 15 residues.

CDR3 in DNA: TGTGCCAGCTCACCAGTAACCAAGAACACTGAAGCTTTCTTT. Translated, it gives CASSPVTKNTEAFF. J is TRBJ1-1 and V is TRBV18; D unresolved. Looked up from germline, CDR1 is KGHSH and CDR2 is LQKENI. This CDR3 contains 14 residues. V was trimmed by 2 bases and J by 1 base, leaving 8 bases between them.

The CDR3 DNA follows: TGTGCCAGCAGCGTAGGCGTCTACGAGCAGTACTTC. It encodes CASSVGVYEQYF. The chain employs TRBV9 and TRBJ2-7; D not resolved. V was clipped by 0 bases and J by 3 bases, with 4 bases between them. The CDR3 runs 12 residues. Germline V CDR1 and CDR2: SGDLS, YYNGEE. Variable domain in full (rest from reference TRBV9 and TRBJ2-7): DSGVTQTPKHLITATGQRVTLRCSPRSGDLSVYWYQQSLDQGLQFLIQYYNGEERAKGNILERFSAQQFPDLHSELNLSSLELGDSALYFCASSVGVYEQYFGPGTRLTVT.

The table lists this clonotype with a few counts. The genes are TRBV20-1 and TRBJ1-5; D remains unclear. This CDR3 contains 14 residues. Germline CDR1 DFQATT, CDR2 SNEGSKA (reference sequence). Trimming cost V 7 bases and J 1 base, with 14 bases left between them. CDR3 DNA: TGCAGTGGGCAAGTCGGGCCGAGCAATCAGCCCCAGCATTTT. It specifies CSGQVGPSNQPQHF.

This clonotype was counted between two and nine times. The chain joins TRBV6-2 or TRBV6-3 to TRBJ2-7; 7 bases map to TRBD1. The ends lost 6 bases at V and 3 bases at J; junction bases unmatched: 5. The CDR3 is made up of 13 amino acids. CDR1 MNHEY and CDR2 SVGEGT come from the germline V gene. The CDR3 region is CASSRQGNYEQYF. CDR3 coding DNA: TGTGCCAGCAGCCGACAGGGAAACTACGAGCAGTACTTC.

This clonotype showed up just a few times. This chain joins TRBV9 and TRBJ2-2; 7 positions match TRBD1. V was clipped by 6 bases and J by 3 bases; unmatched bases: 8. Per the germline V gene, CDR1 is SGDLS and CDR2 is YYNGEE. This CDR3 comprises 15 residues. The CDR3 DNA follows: TGTGCCAGCACCCCGGGACAGAGCCACACCGGGGAGCTGTTTTTT. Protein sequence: CASTPGQSHTGELFF.

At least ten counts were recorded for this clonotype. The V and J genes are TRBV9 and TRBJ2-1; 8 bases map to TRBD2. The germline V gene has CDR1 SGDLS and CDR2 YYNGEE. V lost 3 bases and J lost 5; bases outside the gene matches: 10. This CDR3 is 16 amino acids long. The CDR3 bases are TGTGCCAGCAGCGCCCTCTTGGCGGGGGGTAACAATGAGCAGTTCTTC. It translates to CASSALLAGGNNEQFF. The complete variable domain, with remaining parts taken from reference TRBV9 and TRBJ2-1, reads DSGVTQTPKHLITATGQRVTLRCSPRSGDLSVYWYQQSLDQGLQFLIQYYNGEERAKGNILERFSAQQFPDLHSELNLSSLELGDSALYFCASSALLAGGNNEQFFGPGTRLTVL.

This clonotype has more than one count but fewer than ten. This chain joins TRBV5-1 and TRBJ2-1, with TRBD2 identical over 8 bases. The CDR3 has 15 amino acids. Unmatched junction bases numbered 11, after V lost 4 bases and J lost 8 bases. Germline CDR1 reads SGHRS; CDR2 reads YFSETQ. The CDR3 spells CASSEWTSKGDEQFF. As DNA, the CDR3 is TGCGCCAGCAGCGAATGGACTAGCAAAGGCGATGAGCAGTTCTTC.

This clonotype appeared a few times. As DNA, the CDR3 is TGTGCCATCGCCGCAGCGAACACTGAAGCTTTCTTT. It encodes CAIAAANTEAFF. The rearrangement links TRBV10-3 to TRBJ1-1, with unresolved D. Germline CDR1 and CDR2: ENHRY and SYGVKD. CDR3 size: 12 residues. Trimming left V 8 bases short and J 1 base short, with 8 bases between.

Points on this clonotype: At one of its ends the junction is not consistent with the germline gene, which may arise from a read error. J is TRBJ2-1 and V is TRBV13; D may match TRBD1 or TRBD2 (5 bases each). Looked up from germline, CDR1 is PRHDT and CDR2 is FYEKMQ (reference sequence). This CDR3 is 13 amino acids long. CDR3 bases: TGTGGCAGCAGCTCCCTCCGGGGCGATGAGCAGTTCTTC. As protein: CGSSSLRGDEQFF.

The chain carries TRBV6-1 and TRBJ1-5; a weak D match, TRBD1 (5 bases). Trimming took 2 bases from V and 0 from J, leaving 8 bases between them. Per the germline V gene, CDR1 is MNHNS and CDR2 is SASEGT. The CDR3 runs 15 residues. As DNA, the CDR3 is TGTGCCAGCAGTGAATTACAGGTTAGCAATCAGCCCCAGCATTTT. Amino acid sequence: CASSELQVSNQPQHF.

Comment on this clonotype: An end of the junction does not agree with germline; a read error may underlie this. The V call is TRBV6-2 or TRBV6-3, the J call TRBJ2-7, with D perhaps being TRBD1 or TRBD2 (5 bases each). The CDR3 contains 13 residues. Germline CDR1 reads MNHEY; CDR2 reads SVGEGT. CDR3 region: CASKPGTTYVQYF. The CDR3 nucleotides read TGTGCCAGCAAACCCGGGACCACCTACGTGCAGTACTTC.

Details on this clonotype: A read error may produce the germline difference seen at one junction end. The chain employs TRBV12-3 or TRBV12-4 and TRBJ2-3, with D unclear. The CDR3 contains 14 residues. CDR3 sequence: CASSIGQSADAQYF. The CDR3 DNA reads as TGTGCCAGCAGTATAGGGCAGAGCGCAGATGCGCAGTATTTT.

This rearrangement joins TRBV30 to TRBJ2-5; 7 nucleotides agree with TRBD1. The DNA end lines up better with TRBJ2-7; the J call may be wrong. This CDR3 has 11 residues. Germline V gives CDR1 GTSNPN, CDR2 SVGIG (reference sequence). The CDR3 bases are TGTGCCTCCCCAGACAGGGACGAGCAGTACTTC. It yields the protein CASPDRDEQYF.

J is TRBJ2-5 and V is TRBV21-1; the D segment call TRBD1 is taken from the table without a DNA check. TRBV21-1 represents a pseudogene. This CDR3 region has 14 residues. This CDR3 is CASSRGQYLETQYF. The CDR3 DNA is TGTGCCAGCAGCAGGGGACAGTACCTCGAGACCCAGTACTTC.

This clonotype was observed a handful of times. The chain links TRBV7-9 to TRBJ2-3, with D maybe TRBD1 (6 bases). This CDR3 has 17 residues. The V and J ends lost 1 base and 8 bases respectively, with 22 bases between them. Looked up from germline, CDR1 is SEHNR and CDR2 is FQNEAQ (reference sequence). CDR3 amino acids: CASSLGGPARVVSTQYF. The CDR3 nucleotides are TGTGCCAGCAGCTTAGGGGGGCCCGCCCGGGTAGTTAGTACGCAGTATTTT. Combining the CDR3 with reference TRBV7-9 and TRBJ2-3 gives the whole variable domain DTGVSQNPRHKITKRGQNVTFRCDPISEHNRLYWYRQTLGQGPEFLTYFQNEAQLEKSRLLSDRFSAERPKGSFSTLEIQRTEQGDSAMYLCASSLGGPARVVSTQYFGPGTRLTVL.

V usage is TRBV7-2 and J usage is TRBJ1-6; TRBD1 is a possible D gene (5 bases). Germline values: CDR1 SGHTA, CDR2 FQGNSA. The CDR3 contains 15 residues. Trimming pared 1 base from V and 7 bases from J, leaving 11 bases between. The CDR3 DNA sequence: TGTGCCAGCAGCTTAGTCGGCAGGGTGAATTCACCCCTCCACTTT. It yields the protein CASSLVGRVNSPLHF.

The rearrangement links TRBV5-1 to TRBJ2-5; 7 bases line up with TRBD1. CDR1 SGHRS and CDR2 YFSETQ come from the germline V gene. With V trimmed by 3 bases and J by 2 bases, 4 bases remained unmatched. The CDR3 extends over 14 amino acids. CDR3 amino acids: CASSSLGQQETQYF. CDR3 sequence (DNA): TGCGCCAGCAGCTCGTTGGGACAGCAAGAGACCCAGTACTTC.

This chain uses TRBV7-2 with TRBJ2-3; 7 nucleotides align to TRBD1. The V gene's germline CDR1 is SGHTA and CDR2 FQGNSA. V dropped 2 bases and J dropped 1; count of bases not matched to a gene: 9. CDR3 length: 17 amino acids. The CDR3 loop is CASSLKGAWGGTDTQYF. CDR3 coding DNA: TGTGCCAGCAGCTTAAAGGGGGCTTGGGGAGGCACAGATACGCAGTATTTT.

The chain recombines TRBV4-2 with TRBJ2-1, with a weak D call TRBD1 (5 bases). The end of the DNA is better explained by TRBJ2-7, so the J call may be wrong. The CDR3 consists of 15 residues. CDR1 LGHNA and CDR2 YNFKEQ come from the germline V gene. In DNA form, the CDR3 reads TGTGCCAGCAGCCTGGACAAGAGCTCCTACAATGAGCAGTACTTC. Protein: CASSLDKSSYNEQYF.